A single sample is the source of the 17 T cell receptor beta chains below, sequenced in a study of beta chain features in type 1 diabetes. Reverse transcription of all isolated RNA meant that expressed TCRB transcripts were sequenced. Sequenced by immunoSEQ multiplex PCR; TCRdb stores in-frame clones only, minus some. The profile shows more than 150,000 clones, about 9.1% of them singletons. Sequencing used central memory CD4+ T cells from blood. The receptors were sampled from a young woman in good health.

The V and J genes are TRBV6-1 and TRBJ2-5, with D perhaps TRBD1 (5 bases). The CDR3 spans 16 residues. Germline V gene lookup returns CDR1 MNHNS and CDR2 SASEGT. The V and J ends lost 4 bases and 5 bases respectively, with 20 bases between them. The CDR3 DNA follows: TGTGCCAGCAGTGGAAGGAATAGTCAGGGATCGGAGACCCAGTACTTC. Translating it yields CASSGRNSQGSETQYF.

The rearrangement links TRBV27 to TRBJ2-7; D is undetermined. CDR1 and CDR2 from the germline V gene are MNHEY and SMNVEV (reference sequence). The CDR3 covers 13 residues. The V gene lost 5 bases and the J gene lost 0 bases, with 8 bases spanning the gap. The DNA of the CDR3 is TGTGCCAGCAGTCTCCTAAACTCCTACGAGCAGTACTTC. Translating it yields CASSLLNSYEQYF.

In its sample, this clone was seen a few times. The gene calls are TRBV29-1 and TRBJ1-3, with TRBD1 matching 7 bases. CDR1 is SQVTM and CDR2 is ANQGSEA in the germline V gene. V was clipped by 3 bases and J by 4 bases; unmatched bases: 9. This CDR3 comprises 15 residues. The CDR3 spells CSVDEDRASGNTIYF. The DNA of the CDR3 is TGCAGCGTTGACGAAGACAGGGCGTCGGGAAACACCATATATTTT.

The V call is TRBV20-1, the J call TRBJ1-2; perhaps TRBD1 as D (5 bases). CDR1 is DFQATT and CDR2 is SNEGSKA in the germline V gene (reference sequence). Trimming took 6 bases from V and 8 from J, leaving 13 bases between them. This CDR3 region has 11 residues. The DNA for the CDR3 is TGCAGTGCCCGGGGGGGGGAAGGCTACACCTTC. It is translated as CSARGGEGYTF.

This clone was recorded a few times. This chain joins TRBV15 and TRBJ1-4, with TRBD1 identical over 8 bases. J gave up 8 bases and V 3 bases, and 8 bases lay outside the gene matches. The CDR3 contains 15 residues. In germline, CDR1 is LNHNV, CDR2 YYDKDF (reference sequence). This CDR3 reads CATSREGQGGEKLFF. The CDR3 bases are TGTGCCACCAGCAGGGAAGGACAGGGAGGGGAAAAACTGTTTTTT.

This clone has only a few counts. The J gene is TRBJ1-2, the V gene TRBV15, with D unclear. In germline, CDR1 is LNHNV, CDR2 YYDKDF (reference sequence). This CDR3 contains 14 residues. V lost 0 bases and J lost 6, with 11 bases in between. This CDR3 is CATSRDLGSDGYTF. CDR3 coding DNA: TGTGCCACCAGCAGAGATTTAGGGAGCGATGGCTACACCTTC.

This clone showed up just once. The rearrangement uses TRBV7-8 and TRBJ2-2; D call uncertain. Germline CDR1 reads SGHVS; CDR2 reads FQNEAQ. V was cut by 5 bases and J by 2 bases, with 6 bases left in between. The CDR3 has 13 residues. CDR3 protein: CASSPLNTGELFF. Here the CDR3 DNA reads TGTGCCAGCAGCCCCCTCAACACCGGGGAGCTGTTTTTT.

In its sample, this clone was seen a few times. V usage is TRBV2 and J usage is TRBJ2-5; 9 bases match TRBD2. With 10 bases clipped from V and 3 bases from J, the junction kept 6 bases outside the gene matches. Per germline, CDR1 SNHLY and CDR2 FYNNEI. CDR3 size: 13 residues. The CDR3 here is CATSTSGKETQYF. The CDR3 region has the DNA TGTGCCACCTCGACTAGCGGTAAAGAGACCCAGTACTTC. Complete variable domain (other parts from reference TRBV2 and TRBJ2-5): EPEVTQTPSHQVTQMGQEVILRCVPISNHLYFYWYRQILGQKVEFLVSFYNNEISEKSEIFDDQFSVERPDGSNFTLKIRSTKLEDSAMYFCATSTSGKETQYFGPGTRLLVL.

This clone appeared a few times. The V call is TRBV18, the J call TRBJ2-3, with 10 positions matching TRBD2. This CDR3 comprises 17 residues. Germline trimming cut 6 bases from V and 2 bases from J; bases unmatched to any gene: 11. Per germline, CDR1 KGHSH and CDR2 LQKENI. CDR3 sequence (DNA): TGTGCCAGCTCGCTCCGGGCTAGCGGGGGTGTCACAGATACGCAGTATTTT. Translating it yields CASSLRASGGVTDTQYF.

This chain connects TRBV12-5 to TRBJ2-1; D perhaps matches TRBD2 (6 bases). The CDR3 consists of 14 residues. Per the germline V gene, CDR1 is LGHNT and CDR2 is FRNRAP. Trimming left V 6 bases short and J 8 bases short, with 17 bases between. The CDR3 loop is CASGSSLSGYEQFF. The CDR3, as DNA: TGTGCTAGTGGCTCCTCCCTTAGCGGATATGAGCAGTTCTTC.

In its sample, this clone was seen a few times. CDR3 bases: TGTGCCAGCAGCTTAGGACTAGCGGGGCAAGATACGCAGTATTTT. It encodes CASSLGLAGQDTQYF. V and J are TRBV7-6 and TRBJ2-3, with TRBD2 matching over 11 bases. The CDR3 runs 15 residues. Per the germline V gene, CDR1 is SGHVS and CDR2 is FNYEAQ. Unmatched junction bases numbered 2, after V lost 1 base and J lost 5 bases.

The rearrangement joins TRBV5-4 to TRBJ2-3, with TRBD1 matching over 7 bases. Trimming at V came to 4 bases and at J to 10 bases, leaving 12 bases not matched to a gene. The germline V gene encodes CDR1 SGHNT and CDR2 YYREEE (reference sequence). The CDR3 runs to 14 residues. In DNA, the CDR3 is TGTGCCAGCAGCCCTAGGGACAGTAGATTGTCGCAGTATTTT. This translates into CASSPRDSRLSQYF.

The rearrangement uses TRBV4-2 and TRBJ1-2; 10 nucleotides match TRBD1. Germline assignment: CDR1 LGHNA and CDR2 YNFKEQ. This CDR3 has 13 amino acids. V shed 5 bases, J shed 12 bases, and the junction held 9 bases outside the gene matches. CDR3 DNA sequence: TGTGCCAGCAGCTCCGGACAGGGGGAGATGGACACCTTC. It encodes CASSSGQGEMDTF.

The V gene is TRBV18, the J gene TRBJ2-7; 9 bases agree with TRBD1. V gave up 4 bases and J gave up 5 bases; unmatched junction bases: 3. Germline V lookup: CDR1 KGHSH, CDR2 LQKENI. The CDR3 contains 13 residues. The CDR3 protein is CASSRRQGDEQYF. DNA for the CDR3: TGTGCCAGCTCACGTCGACAGGGGGACGAGCAGTACTTC.

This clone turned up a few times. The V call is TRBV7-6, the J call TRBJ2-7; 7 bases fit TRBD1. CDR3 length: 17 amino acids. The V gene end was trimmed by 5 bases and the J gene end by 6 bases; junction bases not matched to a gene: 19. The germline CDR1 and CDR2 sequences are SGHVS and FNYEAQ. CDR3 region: CASSTYPPGQLNFEQYF. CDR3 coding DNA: TGTGCCAGCAGCACGTATCCCCCGGGACAGCTAAACTTCGAGCAGTACTTC.

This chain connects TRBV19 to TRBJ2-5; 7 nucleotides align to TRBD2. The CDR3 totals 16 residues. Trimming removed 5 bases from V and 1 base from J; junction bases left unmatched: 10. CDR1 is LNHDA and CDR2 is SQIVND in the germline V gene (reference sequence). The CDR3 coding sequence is TGTGCCAGTAGTCGGGCCAGCGGGGAATTCCAAGAGACCCAGTACTTC. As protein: CASSRASGEFQETQYF.

CDR3 in amino acids: CASSLANAGDTEAFF. For the CDR3, the DNA is TGCGCCAGCAGCTTGGCCAACGCCGGGGACACTGAAGCTTTCTTT. The V gene is TRBV5-1, the J gene TRBJ1-1; D call uncertain. The germline CDR1 and CDR2 sequences are SGHRS and YFSETQ. The CDR3 covers 15 residues. Trimming left V 0 bases short and J 3 bases short, with 12 bases between.